Sequencing of this T cell receptor beta chain was carried out in a study of cytomegalovirus exposure and HLA in healthy donors (dated by TCRdb to the late 2010s). Regarding the research as a whole: According to an earlier analysis of 587 of the donors, about 170 million T cells yielded over 100 million unique TCR beta sequences and more than 250 Gb of sequence data. To decide whether each TCR beta V gene segment behaved as functional or pseudogenic, an earlier analysis of several hundred of the donors relied on high-throughput TCR beta sequencing. Among roughly 400 genotyped donors of the cohort, an average of about 220,000 unique TCR beta nucleotide sequences was sequenced per donor, of which roughly 18% were non-productive. To predict cytomegalovirus infection status, the study combined high-throughput TCR immunosequencing, statistical association of individual TCRs with disease status, and machine learning. A later analysis re-analyzed previously published TCR beta repertoires from 550 to 700 donors and added high-resolution HLA genotyping to study TCR occurrence patterns. Rather than drawing on any new phenotypic data, the later analysis identified candidate immune exposures from TCR beta sequences and the way those sequences occurred across donors. Class I and class II HLA loci were covered by the typing at four-digit resolution. Using immunosequencing, the study profiled T cell repertoires from around 670 subjects and related those repertoires to cytomegalovirus serostatus. In addition to the first cohort of approximately 650 subjects, a separate validation cohort of 120 different subjects was used. Around 320 gigabases of sequencing data and roughly 90 million unique TCR sequences were included in an early release covering roughly 700 HLA-typed donors. The study aimed to test whether signatures of past pathogen exposure could be identified by cataloging public T cell receptors. Every repertoire in the discovery cohort had been generated on one and the same sequencing platform. Donor age, sex, ethnicity and CMV serostatus were collected together with the repertoire data. Because of strong linkage in the cohort, four to six DR-DQ haplotypes were treated as single units for association and clustering. Typing coverage differed by locus: A, B, C, DRB1 and DQB1 were typed in roughly 620-630 donors, DQA1 in about 550, DPA1 in 606, and DPB1 in 472. Among the roughly 400 genotyped donors, under 90% belonged to the genetic ancestry cluster associated with self-reported Caucasian donors. A later genetic analysis used genome-wide SNP genotypes for about 65% of the 666 donors, treating that subset as a discovery cohort. Points the paper makes about the study in general: According to a later analysis, parvovirus B19, influenza, CMV and Epstein-Barr virus appeared linked to several top co-occurrence clusters. A later analysis found that TCR association rates varied across HLA loci, with DRB1 alleles showing the most associated TCRs and HLA-C alleles the fewest. For the cohort, immune exposure information was limited to CMV serostatus. In a later analysis, HLA-associated TCR beta chains showed more clonal expansion and lower generation probabilities than non-associated chains that were equally common. In a later genetic analysis, fewer N-insertions in productive TCRs were reported among donors in an Asian-associated ancestry cluster than the 666-donor mean. A few of the identified cytomegalovirus-associated TCR beta chains were confirmed in vitro to be specific for cytomegalovirus antigens. Most TCR sequences were seen in very few donors, while some public TCRs were found in many individuals. A further reported finding was that TCR beta sequences accurately predicted the HLA-A and HLA-B alleles for most subjects in the first cohort. Some IMGT-functional V segments, including TRBV6-2 and TRBV6-3, could not be told apart with the 87-base-pair reads, so those segments were excluded. In an earlier analysis of about 550 of the donors, most TCR beta V segments were observed in productive rearrangements about 90% or about 30% of the time, broadly matching IMGT annotations. This cohort had only TCR beta chains sequenced, and the lack of alpha or paired-chain data limited which features could be detected. In both the original and validation cohorts, the classifier was reported to diagnose cytomegalovirus status with high specificity and sensitivity. A cluster of highly shared sequence variants was judged likely to represent a technical artifact of the sequencing pipeline. Correlated functional status among segregating V segments might be attributable to linkage disequilibrium, but an unknown experimental factor could not be ruled out. It was suggested by the authors that the approach could potentially be generalized to other disease states and immunological phenotypes. According to a later analysis, most CMV-associated TCR beta chains appeared to be HLA-restricted, and the HLA associations seemed to be driven largely by CMV exposure. Roughly uniform sequencing depth across donors was assumed in presence/absence analyses, although this assumption may not hold. Because HLA typing was missing for some donors at each locus, association tests included only the typed subset. A later analysis associated 17,000 or so TCR beta sequences with specific HLA alleles at a false discovery rate of 0.05. Assigning TCR associations to individual alleles was difficult when HLA alleles, especially DR and DQ, strongly co-occurred. A later genetic analysis associated a missense DCLRE1C variant with V-gene and J-gene trimming of TCR beta chains, and an independent cohort replicated the association. Seventeen rarely observed V segments, including chromosome 9 orphons, were excluded from the earlier analysis of several hundred of the donors because counts were too low. The study listed 164 TCR beta chains as associated with cytomegalovirus.

A remark on this clone: There is no known antigen for this receptor. Qualities for individual bases were not recorded, and no much larger clone is one base off.

In total, fewer than 750 healthy bone marrow donors made up the cohort. All cohort members were sampled while nominally healthy, although unrecorded immune exposures were likely present. The donor was CMV seronegative and belonged to the group of 352 seronegative cohort members. A peripheral blood sample was collected from each donor, and TCR beta sequencing was performed on peripheral blood mononuclear cells. Genomic DNA was extracted from the blood cell samples with the Qiagen DNeasy Blood Extraction Kit. The receptor library was made with the immunoSEQ multiplex PCR assay. The multiplex PCR relied on a mix of 60 forward primers for TCR Vbeta segments and 13 reverse primers for TCR Jbeta segments. The CDR3 region of rearranged TCR beta genes was amplified from genomic DNA by a multiplex PCR assay. On the Illumina HiSeq System, the amplified TCR beta libraries were sequenced as 87-base-pair reads. The paper's data handling went like this. In a later analysis, some 80 million unique TCR beta chains were counted across the 690 or so repertoires, and about 10 million of these chains were shared by at least two donors. Raw reads were error-corrected and collapsed into unique sequences by a nearest-neighbor algorithm in which closely related sequences were merged to remove PCR and sequencing errors. To assign V, D and J gene segments, CDR3 sequences were aligned to IMGT reference sequences. For a sequence to be retained, a match of at least six nucleotides to both a V gene segment and a J gene segment was required. A rearrangement counted as productive if the CDR3 had no stop codons and remained in frame with V and J, and every other rearrangement counted as non-productive. CDR3 was defined according to IMGT convention as the region running from the second conserved V-encoded cysteine to the conserved J-encoded phenylalanine. In an earlier analysis of more than 550 of the donors, sequences lacking an unambiguous match to a single V gene segment were excluded. In an earlier analysis of some 590 of the donors, a V segment was called functional when productive rearrangements were above 56.7%, and segregating when the standard deviation between donors exceeded 5%. A statistical classification framework was developed to diagnose cytomegalovirus status using the catalog of TCR beta chain sequences. In a later analysis, V and J genes were assigned by comparing TCR nucleotide sequences against IMGT/GENE-DB human TR gene sequences. A later analysis assigned CDR3 sequences and most-parsimonious VDJ recombination scenarios with the TCRdist pipeline. In a later analysis, each TCR beta chain was defined by its CDR3 amino acid sequence together with its V-gene family, and reads lacking a unique V-gene family were excluded. In a later analysis, approximately 640 highly shared, low-generation-probability nucleotide sequences were removed to address suspected cross-contamination and a sequencing artifact. In a later analysis, a clonal expansion index was calculated for each public chain from normalized within-repertoire ranks of inferred template counts. Generation probabilities in a later analysis came from a VDJ recombination model fitted to out-of-frame rearrangements, and those results were checked against IGoR. In a later analysis, hypergeometric tests were used to score TCR-TCR, TCR-HLA and TCR-CMV co-occurrence, with a repertoire-size bias correction applied to TCR pairs. False discovery rates were estimated in a later analysis by permuting HLA or CMV assignments 20 times. In a later analysis, co-occurring TCRs were grouped using DBSCAN, and TCRdist sequence similarity was added for clustering within HLA-allele-positive subsets. Co-occurrence clustering excluded repertoires with fewer than 30,000 or more than 120,000 public chains, plus five with anomalous nucleotide sharing. The clones in this table, taken by TCRdb from immuneACCESS, are in-frame only. Not every clone is retained; where verified, under half of the shortfall comes from an unresolved V gene, and the cause of the rest is unknown. V, J and clone size are taken as reported in that table, and D and trimming were inferred from the DNA itself. This sample lists 150,000 to 200,000 clones; approximately 86% were detected once. The ten biggest clones cover approximately 1.5% of the sample.

The CDR3 contains 14 residues, cysteine and phenylalanine counted. Only the CDR3 DNA stays, 42 bases, in frame from base 1. After removal of 3 bases from V and 4 bases from J, the junction retains 4 bases not matched to a gene. The germline V gene gives CDR1 as MGHRA and CDR2 as YSYEKL. This TCR was sampled from a woman under 30 in good health and CMV-seronegative. Here the chain combines TRBV4-1 and TRBJ1-1, with 8 bases matching TRBD1. The sample taken for sequencing was PBMCs. DNA sequence: TGCGCCAGCAGCCACCGACAGGGGTCCACTGAAGCTTTCTTT. This codes for CASSHRQGSTEAFF.